This T cell receptor beta chain stems from a study of blood T cell repertoires in COVID-19. The wider study: Samples came from the United States, Italy and Spain, spanning acute and convalescent COVID-19. T cells, B-cell-depleted T cells, or PBMCs supplied cDNA or gDNA.

This clone has just one count. Under the authors' procedure: Cell counts per sample came from amplifying reference gene primers. Here immunoSEQ multiplex PCR was the method, and the copy in TCRdb shows in-frame clones only, minus some. Clonal size and the V and J genes are those of that table, whereas D and trimming came from the DNA. The sample has around 110,000 clones, approximately 88% seen once. This CDR3 is built from 12 residues. Germline V gene lookup returns CDR1 MNHEY and CDR2 SVGEGT. The V gene lost 6 bases and the J gene lost 9 bases, with 12 bases spanning the gap. The TCR sequence derives from a woman aged 70-85 years with acute or convalescent COVID-19. The sequencing input was peripheral blood. The chain carries TRBV6-2 or TRBV6-3 and TRBJ2-1; D not resolved. CDR3 sequence: CASSLQFFEQFF. CDR3 DNA sequence: TGTGCCAGCAGCTTACAGTTTTTTGAGCAGTTCTTC.